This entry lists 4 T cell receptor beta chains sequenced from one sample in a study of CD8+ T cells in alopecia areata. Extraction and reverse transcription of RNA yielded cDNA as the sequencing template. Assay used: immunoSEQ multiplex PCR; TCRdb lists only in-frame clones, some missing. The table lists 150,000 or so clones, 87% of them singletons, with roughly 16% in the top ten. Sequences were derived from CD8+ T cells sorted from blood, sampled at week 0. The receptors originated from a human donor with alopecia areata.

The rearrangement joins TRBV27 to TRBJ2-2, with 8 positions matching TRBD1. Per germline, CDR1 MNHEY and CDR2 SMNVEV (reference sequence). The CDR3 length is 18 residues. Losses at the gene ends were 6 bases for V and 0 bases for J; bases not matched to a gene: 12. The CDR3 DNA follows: TGTGCCAGCAGGACAAAATTTAGGGACAGGCCGAACACCGGGGAGCTGTTTTTT. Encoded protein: CASRTKFRDRPNTGELFF.

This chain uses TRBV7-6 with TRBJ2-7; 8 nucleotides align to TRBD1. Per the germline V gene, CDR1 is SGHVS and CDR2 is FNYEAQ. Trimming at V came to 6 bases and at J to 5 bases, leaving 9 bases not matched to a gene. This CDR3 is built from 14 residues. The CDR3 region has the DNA TGTGCCAGCAGTTCCACAGGGGGGCTCGACGAGCAGTACTTC. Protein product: CASSSTGGLDEQYF.

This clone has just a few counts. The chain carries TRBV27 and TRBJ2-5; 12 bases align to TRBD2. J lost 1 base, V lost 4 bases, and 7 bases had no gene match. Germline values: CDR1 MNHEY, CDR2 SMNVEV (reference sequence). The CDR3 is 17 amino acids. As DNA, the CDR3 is TGTGCCAGCAGTTCAGCCCGGACTAGCGGGATCCAAGAGACCCAGTACTTC. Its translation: CASSSARTSGIQETQYF.

CDR3 coding DNA: TGTGCCAGCAGCCCGCCAGGAGAGAATGAGCAGTTCTTC. It is translated as CASSPPGENEQFF. The V call is TRBV25-1, the J call TRBJ2-1; no reliable D call. This CDR3 spans 13 amino acids. V lost 6 bases and J 7 bases, leaving 13 bases between the germline ends. CDR1 is MGHDK, CDR2 SYGVNS, per germline.